The subject of this entry is one T cell receptor beta chain. This receptor's antigen is unknown. No base-level quality is on record; no much larger clone is a single base apart. In the paper's terms, the time point label means: about 28 days (+/-7) after the second vaccine dose. The treatment or condition label for this specimen denotes: meningococcal conjugate vaccine given as trial control. Vaccinee samples were obtained from the UK trials COV001 and COV002, which included a single-blind randomized controlled phase 2/3 trial of AZD1222 (ChAdOx1 nCoV-19) in healthy adults. Trial participant PBMC samples were collected at day 0 and day 28 after the second dose for TCRbeta chain sequencing. The sample comes from a study of T cell responses to AZD1222 COVID-19 vaccine (dated by TCRdb to the early 2020s). About the full investigation: A total of 233 trial participants underwent TCR sequencing, of whom more than 200 had received two doses of AZD1222 and about 26 had received two doses of the MenACWY control vaccine. Enrollment into the trials was organized by age into subgroups of 18-55, 56-69 and 70-plus years, and those subgroups contained about 160, 30 and 59 TCR-sequenced participants, respectively. What the authors observed across the whole study: Participants were mostly white British, with more females than males. The authors suggested clonal diversity may have been underestimated. Reportedly, close to half of the unique spike-specific TCRs recognized epitopes lying outside the regions that are mutated in the B.1.351 and B.1.1.7 variants. A significant rise in spike-specific TCR breadth and depth was observed after two AZD1222 doses relative to day 0 and relative to MenACWY recipients. Because no day 14 peak-response samples were available, the repertoires could be characterized only after the peak T cell response. Conclusions about previously exposed vaccinees are limited, since just six AZD1222 recipients were seropositive for SARS-CoV-2 at baseline. The 56-69-year group was small, and its depth increase did not reach significance, likely because of low power. CD4 TCRs associated with the vaccine covered the entire spike protein, and the dominant responses were in regions 160-218 and 743-854.

The CDR3 regions of human TCRbeta chains were analyzed by immunosequencing. In the original analysis: Repertoire TCRs were matched against a reference library of SARS-CoV-2-specific TCRs generated with the MIRA antigen-specificity platform. Breadth was defined as the fraction of unique TCRs that were SARS-CoV-2-associated. Depth was defined as the fraction of total T cells that were SARS-CoV-2-associated. Using the MIRA data, every spike-specific TCR was mapped to the spike region that the TCR reacted to and assigned to either a CD4 or a CD8 class. Log10-transformed breadth and depth values were compared by one-way ANOVA with Sidak's multiple comparisons tests. The clones in this table, taken by TCRdb from immuneACCESS, are in-frame only. Not every clone is retained; where verified, under half of the shortfall comes from an unresolved V gene, and the cause of the rest is unknown. V and J calls and clone size come straight from that table; D and trimming were deduced from the DNA. This sample has some 170,000 clones in its table, and 85% to 90% of those were observed once. Approximately 4% of the sample is held by the ten biggest clonotypes.

The sample was peripheral blood, taken 28 days after the second dose of the MenACWY control vaccine. This receptor was taken from an adult who received the MenACWY meningococcal vaccine as a control.

The CDR3 protein sequence reads: CASSPRPGGREETQYF. Read as DNA, the sequence is TGTGCCAGCAGCCCCCGGCCGGGAGGGAGGGAGGAGACCCAGTACTTC. The chain links TRBV7-2 with TRBJ2-5; 8 central bases correspond to TRBD2. Clipping removes 5 bases from V and 5 bases from J, with 13 as the unmatched junction base count. The CDR3 starts with the cysteine, ends with the phenylalanine, and has 16 residues. The DNA shown is the 48-base CDR3, in frame from base 1. The germline V gene specifies SGHTA as CDR1 and FQGNSA as CDR2.